One sample yielded the 3 T cell receptor beta chains listed below, sequenced in a study of cytomegalovirus exposure and HLA in healthy donors. Sequencing was performed with immunoSEQ multiplex PCR; in TCRdb, only in-frame clones are kept and a portion is missing. The sample records over 150,000 clones, 86% being singletons. Sequenced: PBMCs. The receptors come from a human donor in good health.

The rearrangement joins TRBV27 to TRBJ2-3; 8 bases agree with TRBD2. The V gene end was trimmed by 4 bases and the J gene end by 0 bases; junction bases not matched to a gene: 6. CDR1 is MNHEY and CDR2 is SMNVEV in the germline V gene (reference sequence). The CDR3 is 16 amino acids. The CDR3 DNA sequence: TGTGCCAGCAGTTCAAAACTAGCGGCTAGCACAGATACGCAGTATTTT. It specifies CASSSKLAASTDTQYF.

This sequence joins TRBV2 and TRBJ2-3, with D maybe TRBD2 (5 bases). The V end lost 7 bases, the J end lost 2 bases, and 19 bases lay between the germline ends. The CDR3 is 16 amino acids. Germline CDR1 reads SNHLY; CDR2 reads FYNNEI. DNA for the CDR3: TGTGCCAGCAAAAACGGGAACAGCCCCTTCACAGATACGCAGTATTTT. Its protein product is CASKNGNSPFTDTQYF.

The CDR3 sequence: CAWSLSGDEQFF. The CDR3 DNA follows: TGTGCCTGGAGTCTTTCAGGCGATGAGCAGTTCTTC. The rearrangement links TRBV30 to TRBJ2-1; D unclear. The CDR3 covers 12 residues. Trimming left V 2 bases short and J 8 bases short, with 10 bases between. CDR1 is GTSNPN and CDR2 is SVGIG in the germline V gene (reference sequence).